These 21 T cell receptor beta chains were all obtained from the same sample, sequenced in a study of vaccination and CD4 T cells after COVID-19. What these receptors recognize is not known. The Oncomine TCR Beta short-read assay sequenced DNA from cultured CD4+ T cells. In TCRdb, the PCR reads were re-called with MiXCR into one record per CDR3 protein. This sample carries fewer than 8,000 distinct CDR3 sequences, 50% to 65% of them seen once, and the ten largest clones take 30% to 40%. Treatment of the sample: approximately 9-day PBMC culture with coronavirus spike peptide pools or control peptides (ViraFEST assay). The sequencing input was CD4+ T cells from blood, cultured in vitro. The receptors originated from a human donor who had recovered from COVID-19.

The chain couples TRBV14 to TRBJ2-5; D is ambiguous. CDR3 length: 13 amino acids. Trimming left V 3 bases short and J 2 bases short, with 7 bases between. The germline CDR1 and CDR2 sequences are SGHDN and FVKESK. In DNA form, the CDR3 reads TGTGCCAGCAGCCATTTGGGGCAAGAGACCCAGTACTTC. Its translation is CASSHLGQETQYF. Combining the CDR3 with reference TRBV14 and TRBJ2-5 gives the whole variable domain EAGVTQFPSHSVIEKGQTVTLRCDPISGHDNLYWYRRVMGKEIKFLLHFVKESKQDESGMPNNRFLAERTGGTYSTLKVQPAELEDSGVYFCASSHLGQETQYFGPGTRLLVL.

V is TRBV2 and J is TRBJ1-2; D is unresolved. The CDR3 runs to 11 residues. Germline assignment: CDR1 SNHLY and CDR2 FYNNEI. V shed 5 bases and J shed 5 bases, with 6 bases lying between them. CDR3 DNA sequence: TGTGCCAGCAGTAGAGAATATGGCTACACCTTC. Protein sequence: CASSREYGYTF.

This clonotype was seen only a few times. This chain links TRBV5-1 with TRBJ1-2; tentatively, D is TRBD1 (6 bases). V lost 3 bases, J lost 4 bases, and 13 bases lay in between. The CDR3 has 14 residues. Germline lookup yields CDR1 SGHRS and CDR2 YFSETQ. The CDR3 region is CASSSAGGPYGYTF. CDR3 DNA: TGCGCCAGCAGCTCTGCTGGGGGCCCCTATGGCTACACCTTC.

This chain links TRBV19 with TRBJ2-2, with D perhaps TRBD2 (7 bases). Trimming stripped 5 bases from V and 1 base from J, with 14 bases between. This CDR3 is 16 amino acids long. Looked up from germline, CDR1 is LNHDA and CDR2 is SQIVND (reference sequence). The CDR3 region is CASSARGGVNTGELFF. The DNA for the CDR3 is TGTGCCAGTAGTGCCAGGGGAGGGGTGAACACCGGGGAGCTGTTTTTT. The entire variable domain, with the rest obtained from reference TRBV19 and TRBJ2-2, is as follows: DGGITQSPKYLFRKEGQNVTLSCEQNLNHDAMYWYRQDPGQGLRLIYYSQIVNDFQKGDIAEGYSVSREKKESFPLTVTSAQKNPTAFYLCASSARGGVNTGELFFGEGSRLTVL.

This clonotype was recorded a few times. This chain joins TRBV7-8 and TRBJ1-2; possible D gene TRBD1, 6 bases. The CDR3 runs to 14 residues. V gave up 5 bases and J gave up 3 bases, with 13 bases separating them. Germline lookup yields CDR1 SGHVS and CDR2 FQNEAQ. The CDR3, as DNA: TGTGCCAGCAGCCCGGGGGCTGGGGACTATGGCTACACCTTC. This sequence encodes CASSPGAGDYGYTF.

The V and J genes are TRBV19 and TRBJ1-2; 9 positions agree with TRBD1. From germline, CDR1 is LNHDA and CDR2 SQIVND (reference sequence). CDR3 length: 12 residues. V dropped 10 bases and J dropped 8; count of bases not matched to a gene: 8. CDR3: CATGQGPPGYTF. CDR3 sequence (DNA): TGTGCCACCGGACAGGGGCCGCCCGGCTACACCTTC. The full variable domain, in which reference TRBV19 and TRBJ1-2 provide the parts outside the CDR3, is DGGITQSPKYLFRKEGQNVTLSCEQNLNHDAMYWYRQDPGQGLRLIYYSQIVNDFQKGDIAEGYSVSREKKESFPLTVTSAQKNPTAFYLCATGQGPPGYTFGSGTRLTVV.

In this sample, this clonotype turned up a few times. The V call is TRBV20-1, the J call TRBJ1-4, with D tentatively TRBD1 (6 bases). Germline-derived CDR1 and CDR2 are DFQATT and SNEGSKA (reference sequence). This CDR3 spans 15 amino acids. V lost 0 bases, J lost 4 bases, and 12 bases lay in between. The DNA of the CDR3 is TGCAGTGCTAGAGACAGGGGAAGGCATAATGAAAAACTGTTTTTT. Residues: CSARDRGRHNEKLFF.

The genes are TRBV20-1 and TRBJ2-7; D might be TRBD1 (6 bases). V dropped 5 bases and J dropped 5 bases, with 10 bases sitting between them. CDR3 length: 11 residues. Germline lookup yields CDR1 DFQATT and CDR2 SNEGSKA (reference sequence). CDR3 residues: CSASGAHEQYF. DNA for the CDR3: TGCAGTGCTTCAGGGGCCCACGAGCAGTACTTC.

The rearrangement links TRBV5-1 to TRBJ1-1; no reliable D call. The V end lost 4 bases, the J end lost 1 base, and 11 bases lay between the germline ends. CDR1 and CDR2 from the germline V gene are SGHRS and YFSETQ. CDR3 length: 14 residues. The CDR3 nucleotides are TGCGCCAGCAGCCGGGCGGGCGCGAACACTGAAGCTTTCTTT. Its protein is CASSRAGANTEAFF.

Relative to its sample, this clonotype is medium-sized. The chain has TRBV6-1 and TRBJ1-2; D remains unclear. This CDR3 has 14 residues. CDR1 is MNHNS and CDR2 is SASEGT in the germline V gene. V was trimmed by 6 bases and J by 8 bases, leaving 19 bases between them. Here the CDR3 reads CASRDGRAMRGYTF. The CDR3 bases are TGTGCCAGCAGGGACGGGAGGGCGATGCGGGGCTACACCTTC.

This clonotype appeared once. This CDR3 reads CATSREQNEKLFF. CDR3 bases: TGTGCCACCAGCAGAGAACAGAATGAAAAACTGTTTTTT. The rearrangement links TRBV15 to TRBJ1-4; D call uncertain. V lost 0 bases to trimming and J lost 5 bases, with 4 bases between them. The CDR3 totals 13 residues. Germline CDR1 and CDR2: LNHNV and YYDKDF (reference sequence).

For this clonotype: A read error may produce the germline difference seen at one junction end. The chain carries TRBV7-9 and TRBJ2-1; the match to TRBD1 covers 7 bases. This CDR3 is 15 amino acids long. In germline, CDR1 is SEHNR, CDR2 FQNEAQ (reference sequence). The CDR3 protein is CASRLGLGGKDEQFF. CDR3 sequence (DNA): TGTGCCAGCAGATTAGGCCTAGGGGGCAAGGATGAGCAGTTCTTC.

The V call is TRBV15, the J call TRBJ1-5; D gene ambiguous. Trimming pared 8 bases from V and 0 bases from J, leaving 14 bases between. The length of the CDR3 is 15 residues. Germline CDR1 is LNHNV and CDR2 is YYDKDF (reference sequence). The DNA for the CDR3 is TGTGCCACCGGCACTGAAGGGCATAGCAATCAGCCCCAGCATTTT. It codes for CATGTEGHSNQPQHF.

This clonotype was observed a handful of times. The CDR3 spells CASSVLRLAGGQETQYF. DNA of the CDR3: TGTGCCAGCAGCGTACTCAGACTAGCGGGGGGACAAGAGACCCAGTACTTC. The chain recombines TRBV7-2 with TRBJ2-5, with TRBD2 identical over 13 bases. Germline lookup yields CDR1 SGHTA and CDR2 FQGNSA. The CDR3 runs 17 residues. With V trimmed by 5 bases and J by 2 bases, 8 bases remained unmatched.

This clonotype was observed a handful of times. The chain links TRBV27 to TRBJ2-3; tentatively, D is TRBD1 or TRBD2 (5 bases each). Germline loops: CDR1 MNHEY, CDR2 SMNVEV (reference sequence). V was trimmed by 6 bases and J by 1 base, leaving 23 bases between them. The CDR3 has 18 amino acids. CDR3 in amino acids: CASRPLFRGVRGTDTQYF. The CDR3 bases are TGTGCCAGCAGACCCCTATTCCGAGGGGTCCGCGGCACAGATACGCAGTATTTT.

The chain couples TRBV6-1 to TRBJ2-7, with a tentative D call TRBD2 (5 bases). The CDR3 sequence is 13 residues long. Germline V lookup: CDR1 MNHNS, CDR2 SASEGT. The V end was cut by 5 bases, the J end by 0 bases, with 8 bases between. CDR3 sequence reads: CASSRGPSYEQYF. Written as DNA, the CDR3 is TGTGCCAGCAGTCGCGGGCCCTCCTACGAGCAGTACTTC.

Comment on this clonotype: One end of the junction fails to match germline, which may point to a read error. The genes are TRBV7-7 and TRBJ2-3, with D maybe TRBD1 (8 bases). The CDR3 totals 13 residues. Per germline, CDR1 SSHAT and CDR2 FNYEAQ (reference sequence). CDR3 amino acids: CASSNLQGGTQYF. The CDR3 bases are TGTGCTAGCAGCAACCTACAGGGGGGGACGCAGTATTTT.

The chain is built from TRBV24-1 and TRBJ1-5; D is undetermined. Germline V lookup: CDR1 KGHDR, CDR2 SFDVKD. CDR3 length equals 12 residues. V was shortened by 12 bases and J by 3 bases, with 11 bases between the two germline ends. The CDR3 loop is CAARGDNQPQHF. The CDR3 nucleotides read TGTGCCGCTCGCGGGGACAATCAGCCCCAGCATTTT.

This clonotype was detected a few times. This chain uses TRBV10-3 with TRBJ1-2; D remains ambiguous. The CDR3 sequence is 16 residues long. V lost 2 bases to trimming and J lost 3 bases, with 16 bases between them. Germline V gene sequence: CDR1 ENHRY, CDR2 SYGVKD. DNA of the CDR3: TGTGCCATCAGTGAGCCAACGGCCACCCGGGACTATGGCTACACCTTC. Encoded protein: CAISEPTATRDYGYTF.

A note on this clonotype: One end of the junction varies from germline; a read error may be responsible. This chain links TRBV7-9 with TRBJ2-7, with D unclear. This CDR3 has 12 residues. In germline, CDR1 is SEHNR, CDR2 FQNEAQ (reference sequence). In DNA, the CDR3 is TGTGCCAGCAGTTTAGTAGGTGTCGAGCAGTACTTC. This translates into CASSLVGVEQYF.

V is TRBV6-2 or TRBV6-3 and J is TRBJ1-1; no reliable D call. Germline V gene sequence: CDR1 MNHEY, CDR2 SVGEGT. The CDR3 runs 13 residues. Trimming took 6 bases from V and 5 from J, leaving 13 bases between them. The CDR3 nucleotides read TGTGCCAGCAGGGCCGACGGTTGGACTGAAGCTTTCTTT. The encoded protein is CASRADGWTEAFF.